The source of this TCR beta chain is a study of blood T cell repertoires in COVID-19. With respect to this clone: Additional DNA sequences in this sample encode the identical CDR3.

The data were produced by immunoSEQ multiplex PCR, yet TCRdb's version contains in-frame clones alone and is incomplete. Among about 270,000 clones listed, about nine tenths were seen once. V was shortened by 1 base and J by 5 bases, with 8 bases between the two germline ends. CDR3 length equals 13 residues. This receptor was taken from a woman in her twenties or thirties with acute COVID-19. The genes are TRBV12-3 or TRBV12-4 and TRBJ1-2, with D uncertain. The sequenced sample consisted of PBMCs or T cells enriched from blood (not recorded which). CDR3 DNA sequence: TGTGCCAGCAGTTTAGGTGCAGGTTATGGCTACACCTTC. It specifies CASSLGAGYGYTF.